This TCR beta chain came from a study of T cells after yellow fever vaccination. Template-switching 5'RACE yielded the TCR cDNA; a universal primer site and UMIs were added in the process. TCRdb passed the 5' RACE reads through MiXCR, listing each CDR3 protein once. The sample lists some 54,000 distinct CDR3 sequences, about 6.6% seen once, with approximately 25% in the top ten. This clonotype was observed a few times. Looked up from germline, CDR1 is SGHRS and CDR2 is YFSETQ. V dropped 4 bases and J dropped 6 bases, with 16 bases sitting between them. The CDR3 is 14 amino acids. Whole-study results and caveats: Reappearing after the booster were most of the clones from primary vaccination (almost 97% CD4, roughly 86% CD8).

This clonotype was sampled from a man between 18 and 29 years old who received the YFV17D yellow fever vaccine. Source: CD8+ T cells not binding an NS4B(214-222) dextramer, sorted from PBMCs, taken about 49 days after the first yellow fever vaccination. The chain has TRBV5-1 and TRBJ1-1; D possibly corresponds to TRBD1 (5 bases). The CDR3 sequence: CASSLGGGDAEAFF. CDR3 bases: TGCGCCAGCAGCCTAGGCGGGGGGGACGCTGAAGCTTTCTTT.